The 24 T cell receptor beta chains listed next were all sequenced from one sample in a study of T cells in Graves' hyperthyroidism and ophthalmopathy. Researchers amplified the TCR beta CDR3 regions from RNA transcripts. First-round RT-PCR targeting the TCR CDR3 was performed with the HTBI primer set. MiXCR, applied by TCRdb to the multiplex PCR reads, yields one record per CDR3 protein. The repertoire has about 590,000 distinct CDR3 sequences, around a sixth of them found once; the top ten carry 7.3%. Material for sequencing was blood. These receptors came from a woman under 40 with Graves' hyperthyroidism.

The chain uses TRBV6-1 and TRBJ2-4; 11 nucleotides line up with TRBD2. V dropped 4 bases and J dropped 0; count of bases not matched to a gene: 11. The length of the CDR3 is 19 residues. Looked up from germline, CDR1 is MNHNS and CDR2 is SASEGT. The DNA for the CDR3 is TGTGCCAGCAGTGCGGGGACTAGCGGCGTCGGGGGAGCCAAAAACATTCAGTACTTC. This translates into CASSAGTSGVGGAKNIQYF.

The J gene is TRBJ1-4, the V gene TRBV5-5; D gene ambiguous. The ends were cut back, 0 bases at V and 8 bases at J, with 11 bases in the middle. Germline assignment: CDR1 SGHKS and CDR2 YYEKEE (reference sequence). CDR3 length equals 14 residues. CDR3 DNA sequence: TGTGCCAGCAGCTTGGTCGGGCTTCGAGAAAAACTGTTTTTT. This sequence encodes CASSLVGLREKLFF.

This clonotype has only a few counts. V gene TRBV5-1 combines with J gene TRBJ1-1, with D uncertain. Germline V gene data show CDR1 as SGHRS and CDR2 as YFSETQ. The CDR3 loop spans 13 amino acids. V was trimmed by 0 bases and J by 6 bases, leaving 9 bases between them. The CDR3 reads CASSLVVSSEAFF. CDR3 sequence (DNA): TGCGCCAGCAGCTTGGTAGTTTCCTCTGAAGCTTTCTTT.

This clonotype came up many times. The gene calls are TRBV20-1 and TRBJ2-3; possibly TRBD1 for D (5 bases). This CDR3 region has 14 residues. The V end lost 3 bases, the J end lost 4 bases, and 14 bases lay between the germline ends. The germline gives CDR1 DFQATT, CDR2 SNEGSKA (reference sequence). In DNA form, the CDR3 reads TGCAGTGCTAGGTGGCAGGGTGGCGCAGATACGCAGTATTTT. As protein: CSARWQGGADTQYF.

This clonotype was seen many times. V is TRBV18 and J is TRBJ2-1; the match to TRBD1 covers 7 bases. Germline CDR1 and CDR2: KGHSH and LQKENI. The CDR3 covers 14 residues. V shed 8 bases and J 4 bases; nucleotides not matched to a gene: 8. The CDR3 DNA is TGTGCCAGCAGTCCCGGGACAGCGTACAATGAGCAGTTCTTC. This translates into CASSPGTAYNEQFF. Looking up the rest from reference TRBV18 and TRBJ2-1 gives the full variable domain: NAGVMQNPRHLVRRRGQEARLRCSPMKGHSHVYWYRQLPEEGLKFMVYLQKENIIDESGMPKERFSAEFPKEGPSILRIQQVVRGDSAAYFCASSPGTAYNEQFFGPGTRLTVL.

Only a few counts were recorded for this clonotype. V gene TRBV6-1 combines with J gene TRBJ2-2, with D possibly matching TRBD2 (5 bases). V shed 6 bases and J shed 3 bases, with 11 bases lying between them. The length of the CDR3 is 14 residues. CDR1 and CDR2 (germline): MNHNS, SASEGT. This chain's CDR3 is CASRDFGDTGELFF. The CDR3 region has the DNA TGTGCCAGCAGGGACTTTGGGGACACCGGGGAGCTGTTTTTT.

This clonotype was seen more than once but under ten times. The chain employs TRBV5-6 and TRBJ2-1; D ambiguous. V lost 5 bases to trimming and J lost 4 bases, with 7 bases between them. Per germline, CDR1 SGHDT and CDR2 YYEEEE. The CDR3 extends over 12 amino acids. The DNA for the CDR3 is TGTGCCAGCAGACAACTGTACAATGAGCAGTTCTTC. Amino acid sequence: CASRQLYNEQFF.

This clonotype showed up many times. The chain employs TRBV20-1 and TRBJ2-3; 7 bases fit TRBD2. V lost 3 bases, J lost 4 bases, and 7 bases stayed unmatched. In germline, CDR1 is DFQATT, CDR2 SNEGSKA (reference sequence). This CDR3 comprises 14 residues. CDR3 bases: TGCAGTGCTAGCATTGGCGGGAGTGCAGATACGCAGTATTTT. It yields the protein CSASIGGSADTQYF.

As for this clonotype: A read error is possible here, since a much larger clone lies one base away. The CDR3 DNA sequence: TGTGCCACCAGTGGCCGGGAGGCCGCGGATTACAATGAGCAGTTCTTC. It specifies CATSGREAADYNEQFF. The rearrangement joins TRBV24-1 to TRBJ2-1; 7 positions agree with TRBD2. V was clipped by 5 bases and J by 4 bases; unmatched bases: 10. This CDR3 comprises 16 residues. CDR1 and CDR2 from the germline V gene are KGHDR and SFDVKD.

This clonotype was picked up many times. The chain couples TRBV14 to TRBJ2-7, with D perhaps TRBD2 (6 bases). The V end lost 3 bases, the J end lost 4 bases, and 16 bases lay between the germline ends. Germline V gene lookup returns CDR1 SGHDN and CDR2 FVKESK. The length of the CDR3 is 15 residues. The CDR3 bases are TGTGCCAGCAGCCAGACTCGGGGGTGGTCTTACGAGCAGTACTTC. It translates to CASSQTRGWSYEQYF.

This clonotype was seen at least ten times. The chain carries TRBV6-1 and TRBJ2-7; 14 bases line up with TRBD2. The CDR3 runs to 16 residues. Unmatched junction bases numbered 10, after V lost 5 bases and J lost 7 bases. Germline values: CDR1 MNHNS, CDR2 SASEGT. CDR3 in amino acids: CASSSPGTSGRGEQYF. The DNA of the CDR3 is TGTGCCAGCAGTTCCCCCGGGACTAGCGGGAGAGGTGAGCAGTACTTC.

This clonotype occurred many times. The rearrangement joins TRBV3-1 to TRBJ2-7, with a tentative D call TRBD1 (6 bases). V lost 0 bases to trimming and J lost 0 bases, with 9 bases between them. The CDR3 contains 15 residues. Germline CDR1 LGHDT, CDR2 YNNKEL (reference sequence). CDR3 coding DNA: TGTGCCAGCAGCCAAGATCACAGGGTCTCCTACGAGCAGTACTTC. Its protein is CASSQDHRVSYEQYF.

The CDR3 DNA follows: TGTGCCAGCAGCGTAGGCGGAAGGACAGAGCAGTTCTTC. Translation: CASSVGGRTEQFF. The rearrangement links TRBV9 to TRBJ2-1; possible D gene TRBD1, 5 bases. Deletions cut 0 bases from V and 10 bases from J, with 11 bases between. Germline lookup yields CDR1 SGDLS and CDR2 YYNGEE. CDR3 size: 13 residues.

This clonotype was counted ten times or more. This chain links TRBV20-1 with TRBJ2-3, with 8 nucleotides matching TRBD2. CDR3 length: 15 residues. V trimming: 3 bases; J trimming: 2 bases; junction bases outside the gene matches: 7. Germline-derived CDR1 and CDR2 are DFQATT and SNEGSKA (reference sequence). CDR3 sequence reads: CSASNAGGNTDTQYF. CDR3 nucleotides: TGCAGTGCTAGTAATGCGGGAGGAAACACAGATACGCAGTATTTT.

In regard to this clonotype: A single base separates this from a much larger clone, so it may be a read error. V usage is TRBV20-1 and J usage is TRBJ1-5; 8 bases align to TRBD1. CDR1 and CDR2 from the germline V gene are DFQATT and SNEGSKA (reference sequence). V was pared by 5 bases and J by 6 bases, with 15 bases of the junction left unmatched. This CDR3 is built from 16 residues. CDR3: CSAGGGTGVLGQPQHF. CDR3 coding DNA: TGCAGTGCTGGAGGCGGGACAGGAGTTTTAGGTCAGCCCCAGCATTTT.

In its sample, this clonotype was seen a few times. The rearrangement links TRBV5-8 to TRBJ2-5; D is possibly TRBD1 or TRBD2 (6 bases each). The CDR3 length is 15 residues. Germline V gene lookup returns CDR1 SGHTS and CDR2 YDEGEE. V shed 0 bases and J shed 3 bases, with 12 bases lying between them. The CDR3 loop reads CASSLVHREEETQYF. For the CDR3, the DNA is TGTGCCAGCAGCTTGGTCCACAGGGAGGAAGAGACCCAGTACTTC.

This clonotype was detected many times. The gene calls are TRBV6-6 and TRBJ2-3, with D possibly matching TRBD2 (5 bases). Germline values: CDR1 MNHNY, CDR2 SVGAGI (reference sequence). The CDR3 runs to 15 residues. V was shortened by 2 bases and J by 1 base, with 10 bases between the two germline ends. CDR3 amino acids: CASSYLRGGTDTQYF. CDR3 coding DNA: TGTGCCAGCAGTTACCTCCGGGGTGGCACAGATACGCAGTATTTT.

This clonotype was seen repeatedly, ten times or more. The rearrangement uses TRBV3-1 and TRBJ1-1; 7 nucleotides match TRBD1. Germline V gene data show CDR1 as LGHDT and CDR2 as YNNKEL (reference sequence). CDR3 length: 13 residues. The V segment lost 0 bases and the J segment 12 bases; nucleotides outside the gene matches: 7. CDR3 loop: CASSQDLTGKTFF. CDR3 DNA: TGTGCCAGCAGCCAAGACCTGACAGGGAAGACTTTCTTT.

The sample holds many counts of this clonotype. The chain carries TRBV6-2 or TRBV6-3 and TRBJ2-1; 9 bases fit TRBD2. The CDR3 has 20 amino acids. Germline trimming cut 6 bases from V and 1 base from J; bases unmatched to any gene: 19. CDR1 is MNHEY and CDR2 is SVGEGT in the germline V gene. The CDR3 spells CASSKTGSLAGTGSYNEQFF. Written as DNA, the CDR3 is TGTGCCAGCAGCAAGACGGGGTCCCTAGCGGGAACGGGTTCCTACAATGAGCAGTTCTTC.

This clonotype was detected many times. The chain is built from TRBV5-1 and TRBJ2-1; 7 nucleotides align to TRBD2. This CDR3 contains 15 residues. The V segment lost 1 base and the J segment 4 bases; nucleotides outside the gene matches: 5. Germline CDR1 reads SGHRS; CDR2 reads YFSETQ. CDR3 DNA: TGCGCCAGCAGCTTGATGGGGGGGAGGTACAATGAGCAGTTCTTC. Translation gives CASSLMGGRYNEQFF. Full variable domain (outside the CDR3, taken from reference TRBV5-1 and TRBJ2-1): KAGVTQTPRYLIKTRGQQVTLSCSPISGHRSVSWYQQTPGQGLQFLFEYFSETQRNKGNFPGRFSGRQFSNSRSEMNVSTLELGDSALYLCASSLMGGRYNEQFFGPGTRLTVL.

This sequence joins TRBV10-3 and TRBJ2-1; 8 bases align to TRBD1. The germline V gene encodes CDR1 ENHRY and CDR2 SYGVKD. V was pared by 9 bases and J by 10 bases, with 5 bases of the junction left unmatched. The CDR3 length is 11 residues. The CDR3 loop reads CAIRRQGEQFF. The CDR3 DNA follows: TGTGCCATTAGACGACAGGGGGAGCAGTTCTTC.

This clonotype was seen at least ten times. V gene TRBV28 combines with J gene TRBJ2-1, with D unresolved. V lost 5 bases to trimming and J lost 8 bases, with 16 bases between them. CDR1 and CDR2 from the germline V gene are MDHEN and SYDVKM. The CDR3 sequence is 14 residues long. The CDR3 nucleotides read TGTGCCAGCAGTCCAAAGTACAGATACTATGAGCAGTTCTTC. Its translation: CASSPKYRYYEQFF.

This sequence joins TRBV15 and TRBJ2-2; D is ambiguous. Germline CDR1 and CDR2: LNHNV and YYDKDF (reference sequence). The CDR3 covers 15 residues. V shed 1 base and J shed 3 bases, with 9 bases lying between them. As DNA, the CDR3 is TGTGCCACCAGCAGAGGGACGGCATACACCGGGGAGCTGTTTTTT. Protein: CATSRGTAYTGELFF.

There are many counts of this clonotype. The V call is TRBV19, the J call TRBJ1-2; D possibly corresponds to TRBD1 (6 bases). Germline assignment: CDR1 LNHDA and CDR2 SQIVND (reference sequence). CDR3 size: 13 residues. V lost 3 bases and J lost 8, with 13 bases in between. CDR3 protein: CASSIPGARGYTF. The CDR3 DNA follows: TGTGCCAGTAGTATCCCAGGGGCTCGCGGCTACACCTTC.